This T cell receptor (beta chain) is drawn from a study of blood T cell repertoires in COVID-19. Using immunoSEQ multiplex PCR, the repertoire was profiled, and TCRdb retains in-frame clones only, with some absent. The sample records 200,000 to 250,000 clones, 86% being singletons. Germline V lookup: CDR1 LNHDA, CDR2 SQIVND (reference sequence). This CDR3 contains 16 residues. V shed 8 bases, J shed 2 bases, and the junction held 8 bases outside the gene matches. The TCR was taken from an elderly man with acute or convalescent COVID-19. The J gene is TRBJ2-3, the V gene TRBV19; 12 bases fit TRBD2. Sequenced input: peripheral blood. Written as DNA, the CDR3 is TGTGCCAGTGGGGCGGGACTAGCGGGCCTCACAGATACGCAGTATTTT. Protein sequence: CASGAGLAGLTDTQYF.